These T cell receptor beta chains were read from a single sample in a study of shared clonotypes between healthy human individuals. TCRdb's table, derived via immunoSEQ multiplex PCR, lists solely in-frame clones and lacks some. The repertoire holds about 1,800,000 clones, about 95% seen once, with 0.9% to 1.5% in the top ten. The sequenced sample consisted of naive CD8+ T cells sorted from blood. Receptor source: a man younger than 30 in good health. CDR3s include the opening cysteine and the closing phenylalanine or tryptophan. A D gene is named only where the DNA matches it firmly. Where a row states a size, it is once, few, many or the class of an expanded clone; other rows omit it.

.,TRBV7-9,.,TRBJ1-1,CASSSINRGRVSEAFF,TGTGCCAGCAGCTCGATTAATCGGGGCCGAGTTTCTGAAGCTTTCTTT
once,TRBV6-4,.,TRBJ2-2,CASSDWGHANTGELFF,TGTGCCAGCAGTGACTGGGGCCACGCGAACACCGGGGAGCTGTTTTTT
.,TRBV7-9,.,TRBJ1-1,CASSPFKGENTEAFF,TGTGCCAGCAGCCCCTTTAAGGGGGAGAACACTGAAGCTTTCTTT
.,TRBV2,.,TRBJ1-1,CASTWGDGEAFF,TGTGCCAGCACTTGGGGCGATGGTGAAGCTTTCTTT
.,TRBV9,TRBD2,TRBJ2-1,CASSSTGGTSKFF,TGTGCCAGCAGCTCCACCGGGGGGACTAGCAAGTTCTTC
.,TRBV6-6,.,TRBJ1-5,CASSPRVDQPQHF,TGTGCCAGCAGTCCAAGGGTTGACCAGCCCCAGCATTTT
.,TRBV2,.,TRBJ2-1,CASEADNNEQFF,TGTGCCAGCGAGGCAGACAATAATGAGCAGTTCTTC
.,TRBV9,.,TRBJ2-1,CASSVEADNEQFF,TGTGCCAGCAGCGTAGAGGCCGACAATGAGCAGTTCTTC
.,TRBV5-1,.,TRBJ2-3,CASSLGGTDTQYF,TGCGCCAGCAGCTTGGGGGGCACAGATACGCAGTATTTT
.,TRBV11-3,TRBD2,TRBJ2-1,CASSRKREGLYNEQFF,TGTGCCAGTAGCCGCAAGCGGGAGGGCCTCTACAATGAGCAGTTCTTC
.,TRBV5-6,TRBD1,TRBJ2-1,CASSGGQTRHNEQFF,TGTGCCAGCAGCGGGGGACAGACAAGACACAATGAGCAGTTCTTC
.,TRBV6-6,.,TRBJ2-7,CASSEMDEQYF,TGTGCCAGCAGTGAGATGGACGAGCAGTACTTC
.,TRBV13,.,TRBJ2-7,CASSWDQSYEQYF,TGTGCCAGCAGCTGGGACCAAAGTTACGAGCAGTACTTC
few,TRBV7-9,.,TRBJ2-1,CASSVINEQFF,TGTGCCAGCAGTGTGATCAATGAGCAGTTCTTC
.,TRBV21-1,.,TRBJ2-2,CASSKPNLAGELFF,TGTGCCAGCAGCAAACCTAACCTGGCCGGGGAGCTGTTTTTT
.,TRBV7-9,.,TRBJ1-5,CASKSDDSNQPQHF,TGTGCCAGCAAAAGTGACGATAGCAATCAGCCCCAGCATTTT
.,TRBV28,TRBD1,TRBJ2-7,CASSHGQGYEQYF,TGTGCCAGCAGCCACGGACAGGGCTACGAGCAGTACTTC
.,TRBV4-1,.,TRBJ1-1,CASSQGYDGNTEAFF,TGCGCCAGCAGCCAAGGTTACGACGGGAACACTGAAGCTTTCTTT
.,TRBV25-1,.,TRBJ2-7,CASSAYRGYEQYF,TGTGCCAGCAGTGCCTACCGCGGTTACGAGCAGTACTTC
.,TRBV5-1,.,TRBJ2-2,CASSLVVGRGTGELFF,TGCGCCAGCAGCTTGGTGGTGGGGCGCGGCACCGGGGAGCTGTTTTTT
.,TRBV7-8,.,TRBJ2-2,CASSSVSLEETGELFF,TGTGCCAGCAGCTCCGTGTCCCTGGAAGAAACCGGGGAGCTGTTTTTT
.,TRBV28,.,TRBJ1-5,CASSFRLRSEPYQPQHF,TGTGCCAGCAGTTTTAGGTTGCGCAGCGAACCCTATCAGCCCCAGCATTTT
.,TRBV5-4,.,TRBJ2-6,CASSWTDSGANVLTF,TGTGCCAGCAGCTGGACAGACTCTGGGGCCAACGTCCTGACTTTC
.,TRBV7-9,.,TRBJ2-7,CASSLTDYEQYF,TGTGCCAGCAGCCTGACGGACTACGAGCAGTACTTC
.,TRBV6-1,TRBD2,TRBJ2-7,CASSDAGDYQQYF,TGTGCCAGCAGTGATGCGGGAGATTATCAGCAGTACTTC
.,TRBV27,.,TRBJ2-6,CASSGHSSGANVLTF,TGTGCCAGCAGCGGCCATTCCTCTGGGGCCAACGTCCTGACTTTC
.,TRBV10-2,.,TRBJ2-7,CASSESGDGPYEQYF,TGCGCCAGCAGTGAATCGGGGGATGGTCCCTACGAGCAGTACTTC
.,TRBV11-3,.,TRBJ2-3,CASSLYGTDTQYF,TGTGCCAGCAGCTTATACGGCACAGATACGCAGTATTTT
.,TRBV29-1,.,TRBJ1-5,CSVSTESNQPQHF,TGCAGCGTCTCAACAGAAAGCAATCAGCCCCAGCATTTT
.,TRBV7-9,.,TRBJ2-3,CASSLLTSTDTQYF,TGTGCCAGCAGCTTATTAACTAGCACAGATACGCAGTATTTT
.,TRBV15,TRBD1,TRBJ1-2,CATSRDKGQGQGYTF,TGTGCCACCAGCAGAGACAAAGGACAGGGTCAGGGCTACACCTTC
.,TRBV30,.,TRBJ2-5,CAWSVGQGIETQYF,TGTGCCTGGAGTGTAGGCCAGGGCATCGAGACCCAGTACTTC
.,TRBV11-2,.,TRBJ1-2,CASSLAPSAYYGYTF,TGTGCCAGCAGCTTGGCCCCTTCAGCCTACTATGGCTACACCTTC
once,TRBV29-1,.,TRBJ2-7,CSVLFLGHEQYF,TGCAGCGTTCTGTTCCTGGGCCACGAGCAGTACTTC
once,TRBV29-1,.,TRBJ1-1,CSPTMNTEAFF,TGCAGCCCAACCATGAACACTGAAGCTTTCTTT
.,TRBV19,TRBD2,TRBJ2-7,CASSPGGGAYEQYF,TGTGCCAGTAGTCCCGGCGGGGGGGCGTACGAGCAGTACTTC
.,TRBV7-6,.,TRBJ1-4,CASSPTDWGTEKLFF,TGTGCCAGCAGCCCCACAGACTGGGGGACTGAAAAACTGTTTTTT
.,TRBV9,.,TRBJ2-1,CASSVEAASYNEQFF,TGTGCCAGCAGCGTAGAGGCGGCCTCCTACAATGAGCAGTTCTTC
.,TRBV5-8,.,TRBJ2-7,CASSVSYEQYF,TGTGCCAGCAGCGTCTCGTACGAGCAGTACTTC
.,TRBV4-1,.,TRBJ2-7,CASSQDQGIYEQYF,TGCGCCAGCAGCCAAGATCAGGGCATATACGAGCAGTACTTC
.,TRBV11-2,.,TRBJ1-2,CASSLGSGNYGYTF,TGTGCCAGCAGCTTAGGTTCAGGGAACTATGGCTACACCTTC
.,TRBV6-5,.,TRBJ1-2,CASSYSEPLADGYTF,TGTGCCAGCAGTTACTCGGAACCTCTCGCGGATGGCTACACCTTC
.,TRBV7-3,TRBD1,TRBJ2-7,CASSSTGLGDEQYF,TGTGCCAGCAGCTCGACAGGGCTGGGGGACGAGCAGTACTTC
.,TRBV5-4,TRBD2,TRBJ2-7,CASSWGGRVEEDEQYF,TGTGCCAGCAGCTGGGGGGGACGGGTAGAGGAGGACGAGCAGTACTTC
.,TRBV6-5,.,TRBJ2-3,CASSNRATDTQYF,TGTGCCAGCAGTAACAGGGCTACAGATACGCAGTATTTT
.,TRBV10-3,.,TRBJ2-1,CAISESYQGHGNEQFF,TGTGCCATCAGTGAGTCGTACCAGGGTCACGGGAATGAGCAGTTCTTC
.,TRBV10-3,TRBD1,TRBJ2-5,CAISPGQGRGQETQYF,TGTGCCATCAGTCCGGGACAGGGAAGGGGTCAAGAGACCCAGTACTTC
.,TRBV10-2,.,TRBJ1-1,CASHQGHTEAFF,TGCGCCAGCCATCAAGGGCACACTGAAGCTTTCTTT
.,TRBV30,TRBD2,TRBJ2-5,CAWIPLDGGRAVGTQYF,TGTGCCTGGATACCACTGGATGGCGGGAGGGCGGTCGGGACCCAGTACTTC
.,TRBV10-3,TRBD1,TRBJ2-2,CATYSGQGAITGELFF,TGTGCCACTTACTCGGGACAGGGGGCTATCACCGGGGAGCTGTTTTTT
.,TRBV29-1,TRBD2,TRBJ2-5,CSVHGLAGIVETQYF,TGCAGCGTTCATGGACTAGCGGGGATAGTAGAGACCCAGTACTTC
.,TRBV6-1,.,TRBJ2-3,CASTLLADTQYF,TGTGCCAGCACCCTTTTGGCAGATACGCAGTATTTT
.,TRBV19,.,TRBJ2-1,CASSLSGEGNEQFF,TGTGCCAGTAGTCTGTCGGGGGAAGGGAATGAGCAGTTCTTC
.,TRBV27,TRBD1,TRBJ2-7,CASSSYRGSYEQYF,TGTGCCAGCAGTTCCTACAGGGGCTCCTACGAGCAGTACTTC
.,TRBV4-1,TRBD2,TRBJ2-3,CASSSAGGADTQYF,TGCGCCAGCAGCTCAGCGGGAGGCGCAGATACGCAGTATTTT
.,TRBV5-4,.,TRBJ1-3,CASSSGTVSGNTIYF,TGTGCCAGCAGCTCCGGGACGGTTTCTGGAAACACCATATATTTT
.,TRBV11-2,.,TRBJ2-7,CASSLEGRGGYEQYF,TGTGCCAGCAGCTTAGAGGGCAGAGGAGGCTACGAGCAGTACTTC
.,TRBV6-5,TRBD1,TRBJ2-1,CASRRDSSYYNEQFF,TGTGCCAGCAGGAGGGACAGCTCCTACTACAATGAGCAGTTCTTC
.,TRBV5-4,.,TRBJ2-7,CASSFFRGLSYEQYF,TGTGCCAGCAGCTTTTTCAGGGGACTATCCTACGAGCAGTACTTC